Below, 10 T cell receptor beta chains from the same sample are listed, as sequenced in a study of T cell responses to AZD1222 COVID-19 vaccine. Using immunoSEQ multiplex PCR, the repertoire was profiled, and TCRdb retains in-frame clones only, with some absent. Here the sample spans some 150,000 clones, 70% to 90% being singletons. Specimen: peripheral blood, collected on day 0 of MenACWY control vaccination. These receptors were taken from an adult in good health.

V usage is TRBV15 and J usage is TRBJ2-7; TRBD1 is a possible D gene (5 bases). The CDR3 is made up of 15 amino acids. Trimming removed 0 bases from V and 1 base from J, with 10 bases in between. Germline V gene sequence: CDR1 LNHNV, CDR2 YYDKDF (reference sequence). The CDR3 sequence is CATSRDRVMSYEQYF. The CDR3 DNA follows: TGTGCCACCAGCAGAGACAGGGTGATGTCCTACGAGCAGTACTTC.

This clone was seen a few times. This sequence joins TRBV29-1 and TRBJ2-5; the D call may be TRBD1 or TRBD2 (5 bases each). CDR3 length: 13 residues. The germline V gene has CDR1 SQVTM and CDR2 ANQGSEA. The V gene lost 7 bases and the J gene lost 0 bases, with 12 bases spanning the gap. The CDR3, as DNA: TGCAGCGCAAGAACGGGGCACCAAGAGACCCAGTACTTC. Translated: CSARTGHQETQYF.

This clone was counted between two and nine times. This chain joins TRBV11-1 and TRBJ2-2, with 7 bases matching TRBD1. CDR1 SGHAT and CDR2 FQDESV come from the germline V gene (reference sequence). CDR3 length: 12 amino acids. V dropped 6 bases and J dropped 9; count of bases not matched to a gene: 4. This chain's CDR3 is CASSRQGRELFF. The CDR3 region has the DNA TGTGCCAGCAGTAGACAGGGTAGGGAGCTGTTTTTT.

This sequence joins TRBV7-9 and TRBJ2-1; the match to TRBD2 covers 13 bases. The CDR3 has 17 residues. The junction had 12 bases not matched to a gene; V was cut back by 7 bases and J by 6 bases. Germline V CDR1 and CDR2: SEHNR, FQNEAQ (reference sequence). CDR3 residues: CASMIGTSGVPANEQFF. In DNA, the CDR3 is TGTGCCAGCATGATTGGGACTAGCGGGGTCCCAGCCAATGAGCAGTTCTTC.

This sequence joins TRBV5-1 and TRBJ1-1, with a weak D call TRBD1 (6 bases). V gave up 0 bases and J gave up 4 bases, with 13 bases separating them. Germline CDR1 and CDR2: SGHRS and YFSETQ. The CDR3 has 15 amino acids. The CDR3: CASSLDGGAGTEAFF. In nucleotides, the CDR3 is TGCGCCAGCAGCTTGGATGGGGGGGCCGGCACTGAAGCTTTCTTT.

This chain uses TRBV6-5 with TRBJ1-1; the D is unclear. Germline V gene data show CDR1 as MNHEY and CDR2 as SVGAGI. Between the trimmed V and J ends, which lost 0 bases and 7 bases, there was a span of 6 bases. There are 12 residues in the CDR3. This CDR3 reads CASSYSGVEAFF. CDR3 nucleotide sequence: TGTGCCAGCAGTTACTCTGGGGTTGAAGCTTTCTTT.

This clone was seen a handful of times. The rearrangement uses TRBV7-8 and TRBJ2-7, with a possible D match to TRBD1 (5 bases). Germline V lookup: CDR1 SGHVS, CDR2 FQNEAQ. The V and J ends lost 7 bases and 0 bases respectively, with 13 bases between them. The CDR3 has 14 residues. The CDR3 loop reads CASTWTSSSYEQYF. In nucleotides, the CDR3 is TGTGCCAGCACCTGGACATCGAGCTCCTACGAGCAGTACTTC. The full variable domain, rest sourced from reference TRBV7-8 and TRBJ2-7, is GAGVSQSPRYKVAKRGQDVALRCDPISGHVSLFWYQQALGQGPEFLTYFQNEAQLDKSGLPSDRFFAERPEGSVSTLKIQRTQQEDSAVYLCASTWTSSSYEQYFGPGTRLTVT.

The chain couples TRBV4-3 to TRBJ1-6; 8 bases align to TRBD1. There are 15 residues in the CDR3. Germline CDR1 is LGHNA and CDR2 is YSLEER. The V and J ends lost 3 bases and 9 bases, in that order; junction bases with no gene match: 7. The CDR3 DNA follows: TGCGCCAGCAGCCAGACTGGACAGGGCGGTTCACCCCTCCACTTT. This translates into CASSQTGQGGSPLHF.

The V and J genes are TRBV7-9 and TRBJ2-5; possible D gene TRBD1, 6 bases. This CDR3 comprises 14 residues. Trimming removed 4 bases at V and 2 bases at J, with 11 bases between. Per the germline V gene, CDR1 is SEHNR and CDR2 is FQNEAQ (reference sequence). CDR3 sequence reads: CASSSRTVQETQYF. CDR3 DNA: TGTGCCAGCAGCTCCCGGACAGTTCAAGAGACCCAGTACTTC.

The J gene is TRBJ1-1, the V gene TRBV7-9, with D uncertain. V lost 4 bases, J lost 0 bases, and 18 bases lay in between. The CDR3 spans 17 residues. Germline CDR1 is SEHNR and CDR2 is FQNEAQ (reference sequence). This chain's CDR3 is CASSSPTSGPMNTEAFF. The CDR3 DNA follows: TGTGCCAGCAGCTCGCCTACCTCGGGTCCAATGAACACTGAAGCTTTCTTT.